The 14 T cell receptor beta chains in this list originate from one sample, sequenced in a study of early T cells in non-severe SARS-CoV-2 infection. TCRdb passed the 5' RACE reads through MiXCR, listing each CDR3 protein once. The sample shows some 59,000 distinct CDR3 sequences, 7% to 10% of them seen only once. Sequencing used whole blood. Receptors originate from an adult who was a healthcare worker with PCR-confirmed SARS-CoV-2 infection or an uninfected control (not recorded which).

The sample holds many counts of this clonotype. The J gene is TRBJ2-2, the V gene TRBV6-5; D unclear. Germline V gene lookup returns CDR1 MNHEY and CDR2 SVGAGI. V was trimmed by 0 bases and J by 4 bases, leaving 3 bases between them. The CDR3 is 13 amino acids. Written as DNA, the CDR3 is TGTGCCAGCAGTTACTCGTTCACCGGGGAGCTGTTTTTT. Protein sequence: CASSYSFTGELFF.

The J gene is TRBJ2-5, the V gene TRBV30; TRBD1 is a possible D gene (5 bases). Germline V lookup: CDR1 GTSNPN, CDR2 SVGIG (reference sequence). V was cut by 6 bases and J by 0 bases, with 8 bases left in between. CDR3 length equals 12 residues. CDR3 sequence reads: CACKGYQETQYF. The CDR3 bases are TGTGCCTGCAAGGGGTACCAAGAGACCCAGTACTTC.

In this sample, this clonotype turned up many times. This CDR3 is CASSQTGTGGNEQFF. The CDR3 DNA reads TGTGCCAGCAGCCAAACCGGGACAGGGGGAAATGAGCAGTTCTTC. The chain has TRBV4-2 and TRBJ2-1, with TRBD1 matching 11 bases. The germline V gene has CDR1 LGHNA and CDR2 YNFKEQ. The CDR3 totals 15 residues. The ends lost 2 bases at V and 7 bases at J; junction bases unmatched: 4.

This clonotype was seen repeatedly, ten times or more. CDR3 loop: CSARGLGRGNPNEQYF. In nucleotides, the CDR3 is TGCAGTGCTAGAGGCCTCGGGAGGGGTAATCCCAACGAGCAGTACTTC. This rearrangement joins TRBV20-1 to TRBJ2-7; 8 bases fit TRBD2. The CDR3 is made up of 16 amino acids. V was pared by 1 base and J by 5 bases, with 13 bases of the junction left unmatched. CDR1 DFQATT and CDR2 SNEGSKA come from the germline V gene (reference sequence).

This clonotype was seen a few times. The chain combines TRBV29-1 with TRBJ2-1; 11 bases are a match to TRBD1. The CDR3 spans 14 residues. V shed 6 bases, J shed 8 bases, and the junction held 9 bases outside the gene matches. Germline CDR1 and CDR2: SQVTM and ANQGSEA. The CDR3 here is CSVIGQGAWYEQFF. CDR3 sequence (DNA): TGCAGCGTAATCGGACAGGGGGCTTGGTATGAGCAGTTCTTC.

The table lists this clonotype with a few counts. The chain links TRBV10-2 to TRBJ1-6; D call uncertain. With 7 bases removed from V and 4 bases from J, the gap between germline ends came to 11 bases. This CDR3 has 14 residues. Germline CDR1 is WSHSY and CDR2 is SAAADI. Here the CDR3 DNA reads TGCGCCAGCACCTTAGCGGGGTATAATTCACCCCTCCACTTT. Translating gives CASTLAGYNSPLHF.

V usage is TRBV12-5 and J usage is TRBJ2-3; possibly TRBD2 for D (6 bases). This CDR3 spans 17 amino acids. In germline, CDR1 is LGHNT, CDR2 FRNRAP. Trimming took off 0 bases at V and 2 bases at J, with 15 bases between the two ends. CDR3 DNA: TGTGCTAGTGGTTTGGTACCGGGGGAGGCGGTCACAGATACGCAGTATTTT. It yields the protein CASGLVPGEAVTDTQYF.

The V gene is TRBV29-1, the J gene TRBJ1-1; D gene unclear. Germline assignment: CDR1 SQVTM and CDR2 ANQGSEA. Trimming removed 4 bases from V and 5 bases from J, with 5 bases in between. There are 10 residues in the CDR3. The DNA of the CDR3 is TGCAGCGTTGGGGAGACTGAAGCTTTCTTT. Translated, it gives CSVGETEAFF.

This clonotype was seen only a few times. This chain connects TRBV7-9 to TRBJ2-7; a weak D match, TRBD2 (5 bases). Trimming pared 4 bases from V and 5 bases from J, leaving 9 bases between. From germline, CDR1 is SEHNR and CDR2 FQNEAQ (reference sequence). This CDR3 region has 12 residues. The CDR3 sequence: CASSSDWDEQYF. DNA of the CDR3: TGTGCCAGCAGCTCGGACTGGGACGAGCAGTACTTC.

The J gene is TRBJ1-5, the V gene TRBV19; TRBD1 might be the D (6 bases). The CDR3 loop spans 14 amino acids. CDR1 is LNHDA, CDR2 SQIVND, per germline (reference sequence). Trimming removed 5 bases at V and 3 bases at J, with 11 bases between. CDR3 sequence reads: CASSHDRTNQPQHF. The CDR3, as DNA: TGTGCCAGTAGTCACGACAGGACCAATCAGCCCCAGCATTTT.

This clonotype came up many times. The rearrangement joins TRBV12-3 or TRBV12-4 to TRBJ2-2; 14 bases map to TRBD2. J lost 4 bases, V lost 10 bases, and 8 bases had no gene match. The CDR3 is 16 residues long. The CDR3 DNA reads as TGTGCCACCGGGACTAGCGGGGGATGGGGCACCGGGGAGCTGTTTTTT. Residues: CATGTSGGWGTGELFF.

The CDR3 DNA reads TGCGCCAGCAGCCAAGGAGAGCTACGAGTAGAAGCTTTCTTT. Translation: CASSQGELRVEAFF. V is TRBV4-1 and J is TRBJ1-1; no definite D call. The CDR3 extends over 14 amino acids. Germline assignment: CDR1 MGHRA and CDR2 YSYEKL. Between the trimmed V and J ends, which lost 1 base and 8 bases, there was a span of 14 bases.

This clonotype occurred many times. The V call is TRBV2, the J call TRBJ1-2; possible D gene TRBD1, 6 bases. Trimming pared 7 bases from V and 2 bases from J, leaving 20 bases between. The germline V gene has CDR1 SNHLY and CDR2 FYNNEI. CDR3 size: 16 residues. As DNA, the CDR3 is TGTGCCAGCACCGGTCAAACAGGGACGGGAAACTATGGCTACACCTTC. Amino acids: CASTGQTGTGNYGYTF.

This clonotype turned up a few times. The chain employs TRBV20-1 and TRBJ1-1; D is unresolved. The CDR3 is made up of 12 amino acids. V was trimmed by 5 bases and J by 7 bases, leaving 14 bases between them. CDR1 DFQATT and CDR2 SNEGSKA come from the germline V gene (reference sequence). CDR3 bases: TGCAGTGCTTATCGAGCAGCGGTTGAAGCTTTCTTT. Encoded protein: CSAYRAAVEAFF.